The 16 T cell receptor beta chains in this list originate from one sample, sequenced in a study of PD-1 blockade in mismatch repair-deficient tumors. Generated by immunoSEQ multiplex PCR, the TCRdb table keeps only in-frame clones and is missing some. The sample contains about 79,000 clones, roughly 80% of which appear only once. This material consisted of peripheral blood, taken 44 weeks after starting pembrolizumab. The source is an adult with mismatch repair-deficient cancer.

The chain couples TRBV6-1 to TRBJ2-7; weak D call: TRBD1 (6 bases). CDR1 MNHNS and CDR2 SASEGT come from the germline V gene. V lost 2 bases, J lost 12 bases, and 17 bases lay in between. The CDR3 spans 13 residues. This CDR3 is CASSEITGIRLYF. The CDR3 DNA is TGTGCCAGCAGTGAAATAACAGGGATCCGTTTGTACTTC.

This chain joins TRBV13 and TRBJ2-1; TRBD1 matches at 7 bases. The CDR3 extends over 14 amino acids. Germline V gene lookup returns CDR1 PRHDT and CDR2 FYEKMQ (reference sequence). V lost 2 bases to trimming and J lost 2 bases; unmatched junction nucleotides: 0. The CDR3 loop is CASSLQGAYNEQFF. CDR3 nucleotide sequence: TGTGCCAGCAGCTTACAGGGGGCCTACAATGAGCAGTTCTTC.

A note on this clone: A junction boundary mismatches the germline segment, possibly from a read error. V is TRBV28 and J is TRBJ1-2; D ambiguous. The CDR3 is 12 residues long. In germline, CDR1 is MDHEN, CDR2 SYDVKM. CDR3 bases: TGTGCCAGCACGGATATAGACACAAAGTCATCCTTC. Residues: CASTDIDTKSSF.

The CDR3 region is CASSAASGRSYSYEQYF. CDR3 DNA sequence: TGTGCCAGCAGTGCGGCTAGCGGGAGGTCTTACTCCTACGAGCAGTACTTC. The chain joins TRBV6-1 to TRBJ2-7; 11 bases line up with TRBD2. V lost 4 bases and J lost 0; bases outside the gene matches: 8. This CDR3 spans 17 amino acids. Looked up from germline, CDR1 is MNHNS and CDR2 is SASEGT.

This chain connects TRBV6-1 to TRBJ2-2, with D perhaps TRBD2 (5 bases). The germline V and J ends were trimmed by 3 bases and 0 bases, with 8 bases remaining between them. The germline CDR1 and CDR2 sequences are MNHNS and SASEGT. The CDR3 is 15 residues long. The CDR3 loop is CASSDSGTNTGELFF. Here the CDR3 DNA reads TGTGCCAGCAGTGACAGCGGAACGAACACCGGGGAGCTGTTTTTT.

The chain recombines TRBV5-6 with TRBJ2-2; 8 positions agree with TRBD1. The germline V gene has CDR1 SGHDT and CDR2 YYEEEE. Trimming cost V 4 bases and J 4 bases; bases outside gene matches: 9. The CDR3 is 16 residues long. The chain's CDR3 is CASSVRTGPATGELFF. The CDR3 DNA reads TGTGCCAGCAGCGTCCGGACAGGGCCCGCCACCGGGGAGCTGTTTTTT. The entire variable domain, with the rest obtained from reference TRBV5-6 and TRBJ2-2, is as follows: DAGVTQSPTHLIKTRGQQVTLRCSPKSGHDTVSWYQQALGQGPQFIFQYYEEEERQRGNFPDRFSGHQFPNYSSELNVNALLLGDSALYLCASSVRTGPATGELFFGEGSRLTVL.

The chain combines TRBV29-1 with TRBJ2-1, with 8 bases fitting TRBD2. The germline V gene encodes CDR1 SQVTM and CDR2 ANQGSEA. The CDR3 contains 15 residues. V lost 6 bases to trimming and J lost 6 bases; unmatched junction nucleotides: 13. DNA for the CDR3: TGCAGCGTCAAAACCGGGACTAGGGGTGGCAATGAGCAGTTCTTC. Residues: CSVKTGTRGGNEQFF.

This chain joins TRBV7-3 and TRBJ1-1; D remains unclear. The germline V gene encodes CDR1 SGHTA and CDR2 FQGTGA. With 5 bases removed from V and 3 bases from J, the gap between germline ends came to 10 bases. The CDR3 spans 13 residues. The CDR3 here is CASSRGPDTEAFF. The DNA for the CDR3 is TGTGCCAGCAGCCGAGGACCGGACACTGAAGCTTTCTTT.

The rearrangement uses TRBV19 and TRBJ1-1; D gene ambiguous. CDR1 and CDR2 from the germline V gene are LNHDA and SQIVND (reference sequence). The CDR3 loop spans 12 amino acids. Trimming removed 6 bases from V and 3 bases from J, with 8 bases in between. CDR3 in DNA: TGTGCCAGTAGCCATTCCCACACTGAAGCTTTCTTT. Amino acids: CASSHSHTEAFF.

CDR3 in DNA: TGCGCCAGCAGTGGACAGGGGGGGAACACCATATATTTT. Translating gives CASSGQGGNTIYF. This chain uses TRBV10-2 with TRBJ1-3, with 9 positions matching TRBD1. The length of the CDR3 is 13 residues. Germline CDR1 and CDR2: WSHSY and SAAADI. V was clipped by 4 bases and J by 7 bases; unmatched bases: 2.

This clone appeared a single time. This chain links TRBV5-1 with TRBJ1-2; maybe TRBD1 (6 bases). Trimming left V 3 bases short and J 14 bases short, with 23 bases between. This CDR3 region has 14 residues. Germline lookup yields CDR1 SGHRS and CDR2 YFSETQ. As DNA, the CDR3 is TGCGCCAGCAGCTGGAACCAAGCGACAGGAGAAGGGACCTTC. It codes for CASSWNQATGEGTF.

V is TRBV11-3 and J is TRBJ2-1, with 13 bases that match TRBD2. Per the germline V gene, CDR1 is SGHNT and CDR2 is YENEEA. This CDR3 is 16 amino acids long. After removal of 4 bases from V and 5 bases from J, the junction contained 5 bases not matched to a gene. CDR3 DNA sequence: TGTGCCAGCAGCTCGCAGGGACTAGCGGGAAACAATGAGCAGTTCTTC. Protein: CASSSQGLAGNNEQFF. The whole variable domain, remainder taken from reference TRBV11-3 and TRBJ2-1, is EAGVVQSPRYKIIEKKQPVAFWCNPISGHNTLYWYLQNLGQGPELLIRYENEEAVDDSQLPKDRFSAERLKGVDSTLKIQPAELGDSAVYLCASSSQGLAGNNEQFFGPGTRLTVL.

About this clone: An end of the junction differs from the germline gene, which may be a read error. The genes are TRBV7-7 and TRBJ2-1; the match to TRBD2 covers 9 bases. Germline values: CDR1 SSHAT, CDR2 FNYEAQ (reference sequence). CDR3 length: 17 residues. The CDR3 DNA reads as TGTGCTAGCAGCCCCATCGGGCTAGCGGGAATATACAATGAGCAGTTCTTC. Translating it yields CASSPIGLAGIYNEQFF.

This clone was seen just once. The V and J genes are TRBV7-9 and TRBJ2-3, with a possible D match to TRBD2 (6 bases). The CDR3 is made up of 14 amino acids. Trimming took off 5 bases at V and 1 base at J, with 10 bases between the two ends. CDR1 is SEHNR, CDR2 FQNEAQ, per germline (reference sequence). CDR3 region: CASSLERGTDTQYF. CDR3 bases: TGTGCCAGCAGCCTGGAGCGGGGCACAGATACGCAGTATTTT.

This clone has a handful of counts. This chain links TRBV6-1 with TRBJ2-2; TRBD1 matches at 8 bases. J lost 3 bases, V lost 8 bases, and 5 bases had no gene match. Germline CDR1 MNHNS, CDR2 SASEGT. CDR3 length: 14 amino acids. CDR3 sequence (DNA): TGTGCCAGCTCGGGACAGGCGTACACCGGGGAGCTGTTTTTT. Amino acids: CASSGQAYTGELFF.

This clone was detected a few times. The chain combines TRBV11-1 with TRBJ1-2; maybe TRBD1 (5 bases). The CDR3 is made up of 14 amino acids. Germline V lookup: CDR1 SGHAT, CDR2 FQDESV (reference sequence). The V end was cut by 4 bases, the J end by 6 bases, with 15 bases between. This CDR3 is CASSSSGTAHGYTF. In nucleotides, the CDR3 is TGTGCCAGCAGCTCCTCCGGGACGGCCCATGGCTACACCTTC. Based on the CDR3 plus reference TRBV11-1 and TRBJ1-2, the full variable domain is EAEVAQSPRYKITEKSQAVAFWCDPISGHATLYWYRQILGQGPELLVQFQDESVVDDSQLPKDRFSAERLKGVDSTLKIQPAELGDSAMYLCASSSSGTAHGYTFGSGTRLTVV.